Following are 17 T cell receptor beta chains from one sample sequenced in a study of T cell responses to AZD1222 COVID-19 vaccine. Sequencing was performed with immunoSEQ multiplex PCR; in TCRdb, only in-frame clones are kept and a portion is missing. The sample carries about 140,000 clones, over 85% recorded once. This specimen was peripheral blood, taken on day 0 of AZD1222 vaccination. Receptors were obtained from an adult in good health.

The chain carries TRBV19 and TRBJ1-1, with 7 nucleotides matching TRBD1. Germline V CDR1 and CDR2: LNHDA, SQIVND (reference sequence). Germline trimming cut 3 bases from V and 5 bases from J; bases unmatched to any gene: 0. CDR3 length: 12 residues. CDR3 sequence (DNA): TGTGCCAGTAGTATCAGGGGGACTGAAGCTTTCTTT. It yields the protein CASSIRGTEAFF.

The V gene is TRBV2, the J gene TRBJ1-4, with D uncertain. CDR1 is SNHLY, CDR2 FYNNEI, per germline. V was clipped by 6 bases and J by 3 bases, with 8 bases between them. The CDR3 is 13 amino acids. CDR3 loop: CASSRGANEKLFF. CDR3 nucleotide sequence: TGTGCCAGCAGCCGGGGTGCTAATGAAAAACTGTTTTTT.

CDR3 protein: CASSPPDGRTGELFF. For the CDR3, the DNA is TGTGCCAGCAGCCCCCCCGACGGGAGAACCGGGGAGCTGTTTTTT. This chain uses TRBV3-1 (or the pseudogene TRBV3-2) with TRBJ2-2; possibly TRBD2 for D (6 bases). Looked up from germline, CDR1 is LGHDT and CDR2 is YNNKEL (reference sequence). The CDR3 has 15 residues. V was clipped by 4 bases and J by 5 bases, with 14 bases between them.

J is TRBJ2-2 and V is TRBV6-4; 7 nucleotides match TRBD2. The trim removed 2 bases at V and 7 bases at J, leaving 4 bases unmatched. The CDR3 runs to 14 residues. Germline values: CDR1 MRHNA, CDR2 SNTAGT. CDR3 coding DNA: TGTGCCAGCAGTGACCGGGAGGCCGGCGGGGAGCTGTTTTTT. Its protein is CASSDREAGGELFF.

As concerns this clone: Other DNA variants within this sample encode the same CDR3. The V gene is TRBV5-1, the J gene TRBJ1-2; a weak D match, TRBD1 (6 bases). Per the germline V gene, CDR1 is SGHRS and CDR2 is YFSETQ. V was clipped by 2 bases and J by 4 bases, with 12 bases between them. The CDR3 loop spans 14 amino acids. This chain's CDR3 is CASSFQGRGYGYTF. In DNA, the CDR3 is TGCGCCAGCAGCTTTCAGGGGCGTGGCTATGGCTACACCTTC.

The rearrangement uses TRBV18 and TRBJ2-7, with 7 bases identical to TRBD2. Trimming at V came to 1 base and at J to 2 bases, leaving 2 bases not matched to a gene. This CDR3 comprises 14 residues. CDR1 is KGHSH, CDR2 LQKENI, per germline. The DNA of the CDR3 is TGTGCCAGCTCACCACAGGGAGGGCCCTACGAGCAGTACTTC. This sequence encodes CASSPQGGPYEQYF. The full variable domain, its missing parts supplied by reference TRBV18 and TRBJ2-7, is NAGVMQNPRHLVRRRGQEARLRCSPMKGHSHVYWYRQLPEEGLKFMVYLQKENIIDESGMPKERFSAEFPKEGPSILRIQQVVRGDSAAYFCASSPQGGPYEQYFGPGTRLTVT.

The J gene is TRBJ2-3, the V gene TRBV7-9; the D gene is possibly TRBD1 (5 bases). The CDR3 totals 14 residues. Germline loops: CDR1 SEHNR, CDR2 FQNEAQ (reference sequence). Trimming took 4 bases from V and 3 from J, leaving 11 bases between them. The CDR3 reads CASSSRPGTDTQYF. The CDR3 nucleotides read TGTGCCAGCAGCTCGAGACCAGGGACAGATACGCAGTATTTT.

The chain couples TRBV7-9 to TRBJ2-2; perhaps TRBD1 as D (5 bases). V gave up 5 bases and J gave up 0 bases, with 7 bases separating them. Germline V gives CDR1 SEHNR, CDR2 FQNEAQ (reference sequence). CDR3 length: 14 amino acids. Written as DNA, the CDR3 is TGTGCCAGCAGCGGGGCCGCGAACACCGGGGAGCTGTTTTTT. Amino acids: CASSGAANTGELFF.

The rearrangement joins TRBV18 to TRBJ2-7; 8 bases map to TRBD2. The junction had 26 bases not matched to a gene; V was cut back by 4 bases and J by 3 bases. The CDR3 runs 21 residues. Germline V gene data show CDR1 as KGHSH and CDR2 as LQKENI. Here the CDR3 DNA reads TGTGCCAGCTCACAGGTGATGCCGGGACGGCCAGCGGGAGTCCCCTACTACGAGCAGTACTTC. Amino acids: CASSQVMPGRPAGVPYYEQYF.

The V gene is TRBV9, the J gene TRBJ1-6; a possible D gene is TRBD1 (5 bases). Between the trimmed V and J ends, which lost 2 bases and 6 bases, there was a span of 9 bases. This CDR3 has 14 amino acids. The germline CDR1 and CDR2 sequences are SGDLS and YYNGEE. The CDR3 DNA sequence: TGTGCCAGCAGCGTGACAGATATTAATTCACCCCTCCACTTT. Translating gives CASSVTDINSPLHF.

This clone appeared a few times. The gene calls are TRBV30 and TRBJ1-5; D is unclear. The CDR3 is made up of 16 amino acids. V was pared by 2 bases and J by 0 bases, with 14 bases between. Per the germline V gene, CDR1 is GTSNPN and CDR2 is SVGIG (reference sequence). This chain's CDR3 is CAWSPPSGYSNQPQHF. The CDR3 nucleotides read TGTGCCTGGAGTCCCCCGTCGGGTTATAGCAATCAGCCCCAGCATTTT. The full variable domain, with the rest looked up from reference TRBV30 and TRBJ1-5, is SQTIHQWPATLVQPVGSPLSLECTVEGTSNPNLYWYRQAAGRGLQLLFYSVGIGQISSEVPQNLSASRPQDRQFILSSKKLLLSDSGFYLCAWSPPSGYSNQPQHFGDGTRLSIL.

The rearrangement links TRBV27 to TRBJ2-3, with 9 nucleotides matching TRBD2. CDR1 is MNHEY, CDR2 SMNVEV, per germline (reference sequence). Germline trimming cut 3 bases from V and 4 bases from J; bases unmatched to any gene: 2. The CDR3 is made up of 14 amino acids. CDR3 bases: TGTGCCAGCAGTTTGCGCGGGAGGGCAGATACGCAGTATTTT. This codes for CASSLRGRADTQYF.

The genes are TRBV24-1 and TRBJ2-2; 9 positions agree with TRBD1. This CDR3 spans 17 amino acids. V was pared by 2 bases and J by 4 bases, with 7 bases of the junction left unmatched. Germline-derived CDR1 and CDR2 are KGHDR and SFDVKD. The DNA for the CDR3 is TGTGCCACCAGTGATTCTTGGGACAGGGTGGGCACCGGGGAGCTGTTTTTT. This sequence encodes CATSDSWDRVGTGELFF.

Here the CDR3 reads CASSDSAIPYEQYF. DNA for the CDR3: TGTGCCAGCAGTGACTCAGCAATCCCTTACGAGCAGTACTTC. This chain connects TRBV6-4 to TRBJ2-7; no definite D call. Germline V lookup: CDR1 MRHNA, CDR2 SNTAGT. The ends were cut back, 0 bases at V and 4 bases at J, with 10 bases in the middle. The CDR3 is 14 amino acids.

This chain uses TRBV13 with TRBJ2-3; D might be TRBD2 (7 bases). Per the germline V gene, CDR1 is PRHDT and CDR2 is FYEKMQ (reference sequence). This CDR3 spans 15 amino acids. The ends were cut back, 5 bases at V and 6 bases at J, with 18 bases in the middle. The CDR3 DNA is TGTGCCAGCAGCGCGGGGGCCCGGATTATGGATACGCAGTATTTT. Its translation is CASSAGARIMDTQYF.

The CDR3 sequence: CASKTRQLGGRDHEQFF. The DNA for the CDR3 is TGTGCCAGCAAAACGCGTCAGCTGGGCGGGAGGGACCATGAGCAGTTCTTC. The chain carries TRBV5-4 and TRBJ2-1; TRBD2 matches 9 bases. J gave up 8 bases and V 6 bases, and 18 bases lay outside the gene matches. Germline CDR1 SGHNT, CDR2 YYREEE (reference sequence). The CDR3 is made up of 17 amino acids.

The genes are TRBV7-8 and TRBJ2-3; 13 bases map to TRBD2. CDR1 and CDR2 (germline): SGHVS, FQNEAQ. This CDR3 is 18 amino acids long. V lost 4 bases to trimming and J lost 4 bases; unmatched junction nucleotides: 11. CDR3 region: CASSSLRRTSGSADTQYF. The CDR3 region has the DNA TGTGCCAGCAGCTCCCTTAGACGGACTAGCGGGAGCGCAGATACGCAGTATTTT.